This T cell receptor beta chain was recovered during a study of multiple sclerosis patients with progressive multifocal leukoencephalopathy. Overall study results and limits: It is unclear whether the findings reflect JC virus infection or general immunocompromise.

Note on this clone: No antigen is known for it.

This table comes from immunoSEQ multiplex PCR, and its TCRdb copy is limited to in-frame clones, with some not included. There are around 27,000 clones in the sample; around 91% occur only once, and 1.3% lies in the top ten. The germline gives CDR1 WSHSY, CDR2 SAAADI. The CDR3 totals 16 residues. V lost 8 bases, J lost 0 bases, and 17 bases lay in between. Time point here: approximately 12 months of natalizumab therapy. V gene TRBV10-2 combines with J gene TRBJ1-5, with a weak D call TRBD1 (5 bases). The receptor's source is a human donor with multiple sclerosis. The source material was PBMCs, sampled from a patient treated with natalizumab. The chain's CDR3 is CASGGTGDFSNQPQHF. In DNA form, the CDR3 reads TGCGCCAGCGGGGGAACAGGCGACTTTAGCAATCAGCCCCAGCATTTT.